Below, one T cell receptor (beta chain) is given with its context. In the original workflow: By means of reference gene primer amplification, nucleated cell counts were estimated. Profiling relied on immunoSEQ multiplex PCR, and the TCRdb table lists in-frame clones only, not all of them. The DNA gave D and trimming, while V, J and clone size come from that table. The sample includes 350,000 to 400,000 clones, roughly 86% of them seen just once. The record originates from a study of blood T cell repertoires in COVID-19. Trimming left V 2 bases short and J 6 bases short, with 14 bases between. CDR1 is SNHLY, CDR2 FYNNEI, per germline. The length of the CDR3 is 16 residues.

The rearrangement uses TRBV2 and TRBJ1-6; D perhaps matches TRBD1 (5 bases). Sequenced: PBMCs or T cells enriched from blood (not recorded which). The receptor was derived from a woman aged 25-40 years who had recovered from COVID-19. The CDR3 is CASSEKIWGFNSPLHF. In DNA, the CDR3 is TGTGCCAGCAGTGAAAAGATTTGGGGCTTTAATTCACCCCTCCACTTT. Complete variable domain (other parts from reference TRBV2 and TRBJ1-6): EPEVTQTPSHQVTQMGQEVILRCVPISNHLYFYWYRQILGQKVEFLVSFYNNEISEKSEIFDDQFSVERPDGSNFTLKIRSTKLEDSAMYFCASSEKIWGFNSPLHFGNGTRLTVT.